These 29 T cell receptor beta chains were all obtained from the same sample, sequenced in a study of OX40 agonist ivuxolimab in advanced cancers. The method was immunoSEQ multiplex PCR; TCRdb's version includes in-frame clones alone and lacks a portion of them. The table shows approximately 110,000 clones, with just under 95% occurring only once. This material consisted of CD4+ or CD8+ T cells sorted from blood, taken in a trial of the OX40 agonist ivuxolimab. The receptors stem from an adult with an advanced solid tumor such as melanoma, head and neck, liver or kidney cancer.

The chain has TRBV28 and TRBJ1-2; D gene unclear. The CDR3 extends over 16 amino acids. The V end lost 6 bases, the J end lost 0 bases, and 17 bases lay between the germline ends. Germline V gives CDR1 MDHEN, CDR2 SYDVKM. CDR3 nucleotides: TGTGCCAGCAGGGGTAGGAAGGACGGGGCTAACTATGGCTACACCTTC. Its translation is CASRGRKDGANYGYTF.

The chain links TRBV7-2 to TRBJ1-1; D might be TRBD1 (5 bases). The CDR3 is 14 residues long. The V gene lost 1 base and the J gene lost 5 bases, with 11 bases spanning the gap. Germline V CDR1 and CDR2: SGHTA, FQGNSA. The CDR3 nucleotides read TGTGCCAGCAGCTTAGTAGGGGTTTGGACTGAAGCTTTCTTT. This sequence encodes CASSLVGVWTEAFF.

The chain carries TRBV2 and TRBJ2-5; the D is unclear. This CDR3 has 12 residues. Germline CDR1 SNHLY, CDR2 FYNNEI. V was cut by 6 bases and J by 5 bases, with 10 bases left in between. The CDR3 nucleotides read TGTGCCAGCAGCCCCCCCCACGAGACCCAGTACTTC. Its protein product is CASSPPHETQYF. The entire variable domain, with the rest obtained from reference TRBV2 and TRBJ2-5, is as follows: EPEVTQTPSHQVTQMGQEVILRCVPISNHLYFYWYRQILGQKVEFLVSFYNNEISEKSEIFDDQFSVERPDGSNFTLKIRSTKLEDSAMYFCASSPPHETQYFGPGTRLLVL.

The chain joins TRBV6-1 to TRBJ2-2, with D tentatively TRBD2 (5 bases). The CDR3 sequence is 13 residues long. V was clipped by 7 bases and J by 7 bases, with 13 bases between them. The V gene's germline CDR1 is MNHNS and CDR2 SASEGT. The CDR3 loop is CASTRGLGGELFF. The CDR3 nucleotides read TGTGCCAGCACCCGAGGGTTGGGCGGGGAGCTGTTTTTT.

This clone was seen more than once but under ten times. The chain has TRBV6-8 and TRBJ2-7; maybe TRBD1 (6 bases). The V gene's germline CDR1 is MNHGY and CDR2 SAAAGT. The CDR3 covers 15 residues. The germline V and J ends were trimmed by 6 bases and 7 bases, with 22 bases remaining between them. As DNA, the CDR3 is TGTGCCAGCAGACTACCGGGACAAACTTCTTCGGAGCAGTACTTC. As protein: CASRLPGQTSSEQYF.

The rearrangement links TRBV19 to TRBJ1-1; D gene unclear. Looked up from germline, CDR1 is LNHDA and CDR2 is SQIVND (reference sequence). The CDR3 has 15 amino acids. V lost 1 base to trimming and J lost 3 bases, with 12 bases between them. CDR3 coding DNA: TGTGCCAGTAGTATAGTGCCCCAACGAGACACTGAAGCTTTCTTT. It codes for CASSIVPQRDTEAFF.

This sequence joins TRBV7-6 and TRBJ1-3; a weak D match, TRBD1 (6 bases). The germline gives CDR1 SGHVS, CDR2 FNYEAQ. CDR3 length equals 15 residues. Between the trimmed V and J ends, which lost 5 bases and 2 bases, there was a span of 13 bases. The CDR3: CASSPRAGAGNTIYF. DNA for the CDR3: TGTGCCAGCAGCCCCAGGGCAGGGGCTGGAAACACCATATATTTT. Looking up the rest from reference TRBV7-6 and TRBJ1-3 gives the full variable domain: GAGVSQSPRYKVTKRGQDVALRCDPISGHVSLYWYRQALGQGPEFLTYFNYEAQQDKSGLPNDRFSAERPEGSISTLTIQRTEQRDSAMYRCASSPRAGAGNTIYFGEGSWLTVV.

V usage is TRBV6-5 and J usage is TRBJ2-7; D remains ambiguous. This CDR3 has 13 residues. Deletions cut 0 bases from V and 3 bases from J, with 6 bases between. In germline, CDR1 is MNHEY, CDR2 SVGAGI. Here the CDR3 reads CASSYSFDYEQYF. In DNA form, the CDR3 reads TGTGCCAGCAGTTACTCGTTCGACTACGAGCAGTACTTC.

The gene calls are TRBV18 and TRBJ1-1; 7 positions agree with TRBD1. This CDR3 is built from 14 residues. Germline values: CDR1 KGHSH, CDR2 LQKENI. J lost 0 bases, V lost 8 bases, and 6 bases had no gene match. CDR3 in amino acids: CASLGQRMNTEAFF. As DNA, the CDR3 is TGTGCCAGCCTGGGACAGAGAATGAACACTGAAGCTTTCTTT.

The gene calls are TRBV6-5 and TRBJ1-3; D is ambiguous. The CDR3 is made up of 13 amino acids. Trimming took 5 bases from V and 3 from J, leaving 8 bases between them. CDR1 is MNHEY and CDR2 is SVGAGI in the germline V gene. The CDR3 region is CASSPDGGNTIYF. CDR3 nucleotide sequence: TGTGCCAGCAGTCCCGACGGTGGAAACACCATATATTTT.

The rearrangement uses TRBV28 and TRBJ2-7, with D perhaps TRBD2 (5 bases). This CDR3 has 15 residues. Germline-derived CDR1 and CDR2 are MDHEN and SYDVKM. V shed 3 bases and J shed 7 bases, with 19 bases lying between them. For the CDR3, the DNA is TGTGCCAGCAGTTTCGGTTCGAGTCGGGGTGGAGAGCAGTACTTC. Protein sequence: CASSFGSSRGGEQYF.

V gene TRBV18 combines with J gene TRBJ2-3; D is ambiguous. Germline CDR1 KGHSH, CDR2 LQKENI. V was cut by 2 bases and J by 4 bases, with 7 bases left in between. The CDR3 is 13 residues long. CDR3 region: CASSPESADTQYF. CDR3 nucleotides: TGTGCCAGCTCACCAGAGAGCGCAGATACGCAGTATTTT.

The chain uses TRBV7-8 and TRBJ1-1; D is ambiguous. V was trimmed by 5 bases and J by 0 bases, leaving 10 bases between them. The V gene's germline CDR1 is SGHVS and CDR2 FQNEAQ. The CDR3 is 14 amino acids. This CDR3 is CASSVIILNTEAFF. CDR3 coding DNA: TGTGCCAGCAGCGTCATAATTTTGAACACTGAAGCTTTCTTT.

This chain links TRBV18 with TRBJ1-4; D gene uncertain. The CDR3 totals 15 residues. Trimming stripped 0 bases from V and 8 bases from J, with 13 bases between. CDR1 is KGHSH and CDR2 is LQKENI in the germline V gene. The CDR3: CASSPPYGIGEKLFF. As DNA, the CDR3 is TGTGCCAGCTCACCACCATACGGGATTGGCGAAAAACTGTTTTTT.

V gene TRBV18 combines with J gene TRBJ1-1, with D uncertain. Germline CDR1 reads KGHSH; CDR2 reads LQKENI. V lost 6 bases and J lost 6, with 20 bases in between. There are 15 residues in the CDR3. CDR3 DNA: TGTGCCAGCTCCCAACCGGAAGGGAAGAAGGCTGAAGCTTTCTTT. Translating gives CASSQPEGKKAEAFF.

This chain connects TRBV6-1 to TRBJ1-5; 8 bases align to TRBD1. The CDR3 covers 13 residues. CDR1 and CDR2 from the germline V gene are MNHNS and SASEGT. Unmatched junction bases numbered 3, after V lost 6 bases and J lost 5 bases. The CDR3 is CASSLQGDQPQHF. In DNA, the CDR3 is TGTGCCAGCAGCTTACAGGGGGATCAGCCCCAGCATTTT.

The chain joins TRBV21-1 to TRBJ1-1. TRBV21-1 is shown as a pseudogene. The CDR3 spans 13 residues. Here the CDR3 DNA reads TGTGCCAGCAGAGAGGTACCGGGCTCGAAGGCTTTCTTT. Its translation: CASREVPGSKAFF.

J is TRBJ2-7 and V is TRBV30; D is unclear. The CDR3 covers 12 residues. The V gene's germline CDR1 is GTSNPN and CDR2 SVGIG (reference sequence). Trimming stripped 4 bases from V and 2 bases from J, with 9 bases between. CDR3 DNA sequence: TGTGCCTGGATGTCAGTCCCCTACGAGCAGTACTTC. Protein: CAWMSVPYEQYF.

This clone was seen a single time. The V gene is TRBV19, the J gene TRBJ1-2; no clear D gene. CDR1 is LNHDA and CDR2 is SQIVND in the germline V gene (reference sequence). This CDR3 spans 15 amino acids. V was clipped by 5 bases and J by 2 bases, with 15 bases between them. CDR3 nucleotide sequence: TGTGCCAGTAGTGGACTATCCGGAATGAACTATGGCTACACCTTC. Its translation is CASSGLSGMNYGYTF.

This clone showed up just once. This chain joins TRBV29-1 and TRBJ2-5; possibly TRBD1 or TRBD2 for D (6 bases each). CDR1 is SQVTM and CDR2 is ANQGSEA in the germline V gene. This CDR3 comprises 15 residues. The V and J ends lost 0 bases and 5 bases respectively, with 16 bases between them. CDR3 sequence (DNA): TGCAGCGTTGAAGATCGGAGGGACAACAGGGAGACCCAGTACTTC. This translates into CSVEDRRDNRETQYF.

The chain carries TRBV20-1 and TRBJ2-5; D is uncertain. The J call may not be correct, given that the DNA end is closer to TRBJ2-7. CDR1 DFQATT and CDR2 SNEGSKA come from the germline V gene (reference sequence). There are 11 residues in the CDR3. The CDR3 region is CSARNSYEQYF. CDR3 DNA: TGCAGTGCTAGGAACTCCTACGAGCAGTACTTC.

This clone has a single count. The rearrangement uses TRBV10-3 and TRBJ1-2; D gene unclear. Trimming took 7 bases from V and 0 from J, leaving 9 bases between them. The CDR3 is 13 residues long. Germline values: CDR1 ENHRY, CDR2 SYGVKD. The CDR3 coding sequence is TGTGCCATCACAGGAAACTCTAACTATGGCTACACCTTC. It specifies CAITGNSNYGYTF.

The gene calls are TRBV18 and TRBJ1-5; TRBD1 might be the D (5 bases). CDR3 length equals 15 residues. V lost 3 bases and J lost 3, with 12 bases in between. CDR1 KGHSH and CDR2 LQKENI come from the germline V gene. CDR3 loop: CASSPLGQNNQPQHF. Written as DNA, the CDR3 is TGTGCCAGCTCACCCTTGGGGCAGAACAATCAGCCCCAGCATTTT.

This chain links TRBV18 with TRBJ2-2; 14 nucleotides match TRBD2. Germline values: CDR1 KGHSH, CDR2 LQKENI. The CDR3 contains 16 residues. J was trimmed by 7 bases and V by 3 bases; bases with no gene match: 4. The CDR3 nucleotides are TGTGCCAGCTCACCCGGGACTAGCGGGAGCGGCGGGGAGCTGTTTTTT. Its translation: CASSPGTSGSGGELFF.

The rearrangement links TRBV9 to TRBJ1-2; 9 bases line up with TRBD1. V shed 4 bases and J 4 bases; nucleotides not matched to a gene: 8. There are 15 residues in the CDR3. CDR1 and CDR2 (germline): SGDLS, YYNGEE. CDR3 protein: CASSTSGTGSYGYTF. CDR3 DNA: TGTGCCAGCAGCACCTCCGGGACAGGGTCCTATGGCTACACCTTC. Using reference TRBV9 and TRBJ1-2 for the parts outside the CDR3, the full variable domain is DSGVTQTPKHLITATGQRVTLRCSPRSGDLSVYWYQQSLDQGLQFLIQYYNGEERAKGNILERFSAQQFPDLHSELNLSSLELGDSALYFCASSTSGTGSYGYTFGSGTRLTVV.

V usage is TRBV9 and J usage is TRBJ2-5, with D perhaps matching TRBD1 or TRBD2 (6 bases each). Trimming took off 0 bases at V and 2 bases at J, with 14 bases between the two ends. This CDR3 is 16 amino acids long. Germline-derived CDR1 and CDR2 are SGDLS and YYNGEE. Here the CDR3 reads CASSVAPGAGQETQYF. Written as DNA, the CDR3 is TGTGCCAGCAGCGTAGCCCCAGGGGCGGGGCAAGAGACCCAGTACTTC.

The chain combines TRBV25-1 with TRBJ1-2; D gene uncertain. V dropped 6 bases and J dropped 10 bases, with 18 bases sitting between them. Germline V CDR1 and CDR2: MGHDK, SYGVNS. CDR3 length: 13 amino acids. This CDR3 is CASRAANNNDYTF. The CDR3 nucleotides are TGTGCCAGCAGGGCAGCCAACAACAATGACTACACCTTC.

V gene TRBV6-5 combines with J gene TRBJ1-3; D not certain. The V gene lost 0 bases and the J gene lost 0 bases, with 9 bases spanning the gap. The CDR3 runs to 16 residues. The V gene's germline CDR1 is MNHEY and CDR2 SVGAGI. The CDR3 DNA follows: TGTGCCAGCAGTTACTCGAGAGGTAGCTCTGGAAACACCATATATTTT. Its protein product is CASSYSRGSSGNTIYF.

This clone has a single count. V and J are TRBV4-3 and TRBJ2-1; TRBD2 agrees at 7 bases. This CDR3 has 16 residues. The germline V gene has CDR1 LGHNA and CDR2 YSLEER. With 5 bases clipped from V and 7 bases from J, the junction kept 14 bases outside the gene matches. In DNA form, the CDR3 reads TGCGCCAGCAGCGCGGTAACGGGAGGTCCGCGGAATGAGCAGTTCTTC. Residues: CASSAVTGGPRNEQFF.